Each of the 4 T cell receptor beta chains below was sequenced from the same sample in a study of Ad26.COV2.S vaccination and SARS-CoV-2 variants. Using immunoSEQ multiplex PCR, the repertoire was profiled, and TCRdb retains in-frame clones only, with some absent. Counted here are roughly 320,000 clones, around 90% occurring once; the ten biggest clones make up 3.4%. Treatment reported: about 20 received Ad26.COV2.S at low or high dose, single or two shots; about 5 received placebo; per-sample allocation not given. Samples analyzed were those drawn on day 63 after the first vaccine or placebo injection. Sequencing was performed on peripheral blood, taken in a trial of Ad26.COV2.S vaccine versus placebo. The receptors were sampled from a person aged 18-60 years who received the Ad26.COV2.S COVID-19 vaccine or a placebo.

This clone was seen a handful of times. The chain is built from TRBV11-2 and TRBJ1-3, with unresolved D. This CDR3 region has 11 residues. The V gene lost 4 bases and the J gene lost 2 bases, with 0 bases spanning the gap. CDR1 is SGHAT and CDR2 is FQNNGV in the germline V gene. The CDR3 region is CASSSGNTIYF. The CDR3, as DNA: TGTGCCAGCAGCTCTGGAAACACCATATATTTT.

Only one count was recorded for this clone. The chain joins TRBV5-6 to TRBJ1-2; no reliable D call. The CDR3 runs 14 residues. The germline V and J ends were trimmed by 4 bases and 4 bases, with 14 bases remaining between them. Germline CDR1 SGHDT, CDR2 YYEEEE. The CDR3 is CASSLGGRSYGYTF. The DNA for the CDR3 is TGTGCCAGCAGCCTGGGAGGAAGGAGCTATGGCTACACCTTC. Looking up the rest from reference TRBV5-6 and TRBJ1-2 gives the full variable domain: DAGVTQSPTHLIKTRGQQVTLRCSPKSGHDTVSWYQQALGQGPQFIFQYYEEEERQRGNFPDRFSGHQFPNYSSELNVNALLLGDSALYLCASSLGGRSYGYTFGSGTRLTVV.

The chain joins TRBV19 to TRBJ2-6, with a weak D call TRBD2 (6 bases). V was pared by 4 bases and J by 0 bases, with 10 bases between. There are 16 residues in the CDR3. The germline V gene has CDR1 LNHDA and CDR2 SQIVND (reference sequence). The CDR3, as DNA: TGTGCCAGTAGTAGGGGACTGACCTCTGGGGCCAACGTCCTGACTTTC. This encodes CASSRGLTSGANVLTF.

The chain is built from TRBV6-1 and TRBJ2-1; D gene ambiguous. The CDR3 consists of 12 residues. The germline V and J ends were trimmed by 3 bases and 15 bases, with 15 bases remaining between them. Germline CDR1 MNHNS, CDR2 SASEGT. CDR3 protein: CASSEIDPRRFF. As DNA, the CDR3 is TGTGCCAGCAGTGAGATAGATCCGCGGCGGTTCTTC.